What follows are 13 T cell receptor beta chains derived from one specimen sequenced in a study of T cell clones after liver transplantation. Clones were sequenced by immunoSEQ multiplex PCR, and TCRdb holds only the in-frame ones, with some missing. The sample includes 55,000 to 75,000 clones, about 71% seen only once; the top ten take about 2.7%. The material was CD4+ T cells from blood, obtained at the approximately 16-month timepoint. The receptors come from a human patient who received a liver transplant. Some T cells may have come from the graft donor.

The V gene is TRBV18, the J gene TRBJ2-5; 7 bases agree with TRBD1. V trimming: 3 bases; J trimming: 0 bases; junction bases outside the gene matches: 1. The CDR3 totals 14 residues. Looked up from germline, CDR1 is KGHSH and CDR2 is LQKENI. In DNA, the CDR3 is TGTGCCAGCTCACCCGGGACAGACCAAGAGACCCAGTACTTC. Its translation: CASSPGTDQETQYF.

This clone was found a few times. This rearrangement joins TRBV18 to TRBJ2-3, with TRBD2 matching 9 bases. Germline CDR1 reads KGHSH; CDR2 reads LQKENI. The CDR3 has 17 residues. With 0 bases clipped from V and 1 base from J, the junction kept 5 bases outside the gene matches. CDR3 in DNA: TGTGCCAGCTCACCACCGGCGGGGGGGGTAGGCACAGATACGCAGTATTTT. This codes for CASSPPAGGVGTDTQYF.

The rearrangement links TRBV27 to TRBJ1-1; 7 bases are a match to TRBD1. The CDR3 is 15 residues long. V was clipped by 5 bases and J by 7 bases; unmatched bases: 13. Looked up from germline, CDR1 is MNHEY and CDR2 is SMNVEV (reference sequence). This chain's CDR3 is CASSRTTGFMGEAFF. CDR3 sequence (DNA): TGTGCCAGCAGTCGAACGACAGGGTTCATGGGTGAAGCTTTCTTT.

The chain has TRBV28 and TRBJ1-2, with D possibly TRBD1 on 5 matching bases. Germline V CDR1 and CDR2: MDHEN, SYDVKM. V was clipped by 4 bases and J by 0 bases, with 9 bases between them. The CDR3 consists of 14 residues. CDR3: CASSSPRANYGYTF. The CDR3 region has the DNA TGTGCCAGCAGTTCCCCCAGGGCTAACTATGGCTACACCTTC.

The chain recombines TRBV6-5 with TRBJ2-3; 10 positions match TRBD2. V lost 6 bases and J lost 7; bases outside the gene matches: 4. This CDR3 is 13 amino acids long. Germline V lookup: CDR1 MNHEY, CDR2 SVGAGI. CDR3 region: CASRLAGLNTQYF. The CDR3 DNA follows: TGTGCCAGCAGACTAGCGGGATTAAATACGCAGTATTTT.

This clone was found once. This chain connects TRBV25-1 to TRBJ1-1, with D possibly matching TRBD1 (6 bases). The CDR3 runs to 13 residues. Germline loops: CDR1 MGHDK, CDR2 SYGVNS. V lost 6 bases, J lost 5 bases, and 13 bases lay in between. CDR3 nucleotide sequence: TGTGCCAGCAGCGGAGGGGGGAGGACTGAAGCTTTCTTT. As protein: CASSGGGRTEAFF.

On this clone itself: Germline is not matched at one junction end, which may reflect a read error. J is TRBJ2-1 and V is TRBV6-5; possibly TRBD2 for D (5 bases). The CDR3 has 13 amino acids. Germline V lookup: CDR1 MNHEY, CDR2 SVGAGI. Here the CDR3 reads CASSYSGVPSMVF. CDR3 in DNA: TGTGCCAGCAGTTACTCCGGGGTTCCGTCGATGGTCTTC.

On this clone itself: One end of the junction does not line up with germline, which may come from a read error. The chain couples TRBV4-3 to TRBJ2-2; 8 positions match TRBD1. This CDR3 is built from 18 residues. Germline V gene data show CDR1 as LGHNA and CDR2 as YSLEER. CDR3 DNA: TGCGCCAGCAGCCAAGATCCTCCGCAGGGGGCGAACCCCGGGGAGCTGTTTTTT. This codes for CASSQDPPQGANPGELFF.

The V and J genes are TRBV5-4 and TRBJ2-5, with 10 bases that match TRBD2. Germline CDR1 reads SGHNT; CDR2 reads YYREEE (reference sequence). Losses at the gene ends were 0 bases for V and 7 bases for J; bases not matched to a gene: 12. The CDR3 is 17 residues long. CDR3 loop: CASSLDSGGQQPRTQYF. The CDR3, as DNA: TGTGCCAGCAGCTTGGATAGCGGGGGGCAGCAACCGAGGACCCAGTACTTC. The full variable domain, with the rest looked up from reference TRBV5-4 and TRBJ2-5, is ETGVTQSPTHLIKTRGQQVTLRCSSQSGHNTVSWYQQALGQGPQFIFQYYREEENGRGNFPPRFSGLQFPNYSSELNVNALELDDSALYLCASSLDSGGQQPRTQYFGPGTRLLVL.

This chain links TRBV27 with TRBJ1-1, with unresolved D. CDR1 and CDR2 (germline): MNHEY, SMNVEV (reference sequence). The CDR3 totals 13 residues. V was pared by 5 bases and J by 5 bases, with 12 bases between. The CDR3 nucleotides are TGTGCCAGCAGTGCTAACCAGGTGACTGAAGCTTTCTTT. Amino acid sequence: CASSANQVTEAFF.

This clone appeared a single time. The chain is built from TRBV5-1 and TRBJ1-4, with D possibly being TRBD1 (6 bases). The ends were cut back, 0 bases at V and 6 bases at J, with 18 bases in the middle. Germline CDR1 and CDR2: SGHRS and YFSETQ. The CDR3 is 17 residues long. CDR3: CASSLATTTGSDEKLFF. CDR3 coding DNA: TGCGCCAGCAGCTTGGCCACAACAACAGGGAGCGATGAAAAACTGTTTTTT.

The chain employs TRBV30 and TRBJ1-3; D not resolved. The CDR3 consists of 13 residues. V dropped 5 bases and J dropped 3 bases, with 11 bases sitting between them. Germline CDR1 and CDR2: GTSNPN and SVGIG (reference sequence). The CDR3 DNA reads TGTGCCTGGGTGGAGACTAGTGGAAACACCATATATTTT. Its translation: CAWVETSGNTIYF.

This clone was picked up a small number of times. The chain links TRBV19 to TRBJ2-3; 7 bases fit TRBD1. Trimming cost V 3 bases and J 6 bases; bases outside gene matches: 12. Per germline, CDR1 LNHDA and CDR2 SQIVND (reference sequence). The CDR3 loop spans 16 amino acids. The CDR3 sequence: CASSIGAGGSRDTQYF. As DNA, the CDR3 is TGTGCCAGTAGTATTGGGGCAGGGGGTTCGCGGGATACGCAGTATTTT.